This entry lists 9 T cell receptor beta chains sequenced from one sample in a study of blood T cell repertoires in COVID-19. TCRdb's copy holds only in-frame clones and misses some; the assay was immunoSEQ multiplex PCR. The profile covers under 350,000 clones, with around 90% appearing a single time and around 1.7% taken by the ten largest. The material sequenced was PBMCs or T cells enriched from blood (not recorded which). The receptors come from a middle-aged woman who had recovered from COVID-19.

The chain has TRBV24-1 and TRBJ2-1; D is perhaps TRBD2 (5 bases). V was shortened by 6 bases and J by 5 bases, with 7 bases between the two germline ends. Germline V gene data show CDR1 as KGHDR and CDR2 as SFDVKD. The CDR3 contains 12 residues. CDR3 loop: CATSTRDNEQFF. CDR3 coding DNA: TGTGCCACCAGTACGAGGGACAATGAGCAGTTCTTC.

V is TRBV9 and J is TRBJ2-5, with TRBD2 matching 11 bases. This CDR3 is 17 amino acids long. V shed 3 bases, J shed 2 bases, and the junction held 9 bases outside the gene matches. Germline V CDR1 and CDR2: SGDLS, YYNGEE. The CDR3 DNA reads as TGTGCCAGCAGCGAGACCCCAGGGACTAGCGGACAAGAGACCCAGTACTTC. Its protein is CASSETPGTSGQETQYF.

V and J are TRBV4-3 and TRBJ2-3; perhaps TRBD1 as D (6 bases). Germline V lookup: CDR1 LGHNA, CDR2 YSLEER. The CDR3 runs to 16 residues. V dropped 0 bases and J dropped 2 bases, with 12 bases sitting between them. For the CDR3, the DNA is TGCGCCAGCAGCCAAGACAGGACAGTAAACACAGATACGCAGTATTTT. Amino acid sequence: CASSQDRTVNTDTQYF.

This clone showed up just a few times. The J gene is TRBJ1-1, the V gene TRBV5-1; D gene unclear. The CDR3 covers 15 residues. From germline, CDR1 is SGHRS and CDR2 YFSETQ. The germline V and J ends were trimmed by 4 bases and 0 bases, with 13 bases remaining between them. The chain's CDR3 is CASSPDKAMNTEAFF. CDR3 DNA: TGCGCCAGCAGCCCCGACAAGGCTATGAACACTGAAGCTTTCTTT.

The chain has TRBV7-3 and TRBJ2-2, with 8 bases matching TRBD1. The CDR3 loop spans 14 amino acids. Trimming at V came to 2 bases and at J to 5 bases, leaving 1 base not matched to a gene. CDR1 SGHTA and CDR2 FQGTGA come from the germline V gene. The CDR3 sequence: CASSLQGATGELFF. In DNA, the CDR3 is TGTGCCAGCAGCTTACAGGGGGCTACCGGGGAGCTGTTTTTT.

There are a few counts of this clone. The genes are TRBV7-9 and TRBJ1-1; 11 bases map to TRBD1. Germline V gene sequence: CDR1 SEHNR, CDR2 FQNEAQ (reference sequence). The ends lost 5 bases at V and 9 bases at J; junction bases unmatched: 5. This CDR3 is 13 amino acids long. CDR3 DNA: TGTGCCAGCAGCCTGGGGACAGGGGGGAAAGCTTTCTTT. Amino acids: CASSLGTGGKAFF.

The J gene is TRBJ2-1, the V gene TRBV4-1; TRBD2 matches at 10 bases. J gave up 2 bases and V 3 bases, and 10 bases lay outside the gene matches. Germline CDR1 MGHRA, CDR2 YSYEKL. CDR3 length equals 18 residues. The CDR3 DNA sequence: TGCGCCAGCAGCCAGGGACTAGCGCAGGGAGGGGCCTACAATGAGCAGTTCTTC. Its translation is CASSQGLAQGGAYNEQFF.

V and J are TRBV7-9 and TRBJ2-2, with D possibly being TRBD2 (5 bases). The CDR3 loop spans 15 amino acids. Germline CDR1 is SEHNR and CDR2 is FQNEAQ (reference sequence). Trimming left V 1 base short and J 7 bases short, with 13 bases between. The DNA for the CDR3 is TGTGCCAGCAGCTTAGTTCTCGGCCGGGGCGGGGAGCTGTTTTTT. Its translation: CASSLVLGRGGELFF.

The DNA of the CDR3 is TGCGCCAGCAGCCAGACAGCTAACTCTGGAAACACCATATATTTT. Protein: CASSQTANSGNTIYF. The chain uses TRBV4-1 and TRBJ1-3, with D possibly TRBD1 on 5 matching bases. The CDR3 has 15 residues. CDR1 is MGHRA and CDR2 is YSYEKL in the germline V gene. V lost 3 bases, J lost 0 bases, and 9 bases lay in between.